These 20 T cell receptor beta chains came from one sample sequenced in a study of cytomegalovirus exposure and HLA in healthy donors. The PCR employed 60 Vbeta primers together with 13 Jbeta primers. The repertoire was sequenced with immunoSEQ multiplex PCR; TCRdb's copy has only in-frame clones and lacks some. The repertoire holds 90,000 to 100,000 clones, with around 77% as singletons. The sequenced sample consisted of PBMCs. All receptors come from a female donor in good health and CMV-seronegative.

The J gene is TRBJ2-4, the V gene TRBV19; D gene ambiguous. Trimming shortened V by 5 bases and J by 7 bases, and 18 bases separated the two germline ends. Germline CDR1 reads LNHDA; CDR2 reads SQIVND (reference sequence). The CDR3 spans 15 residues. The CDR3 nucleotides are TGTGCCAGTAGTCCTCCAGATTTTGACTTGAACATTCAGTACTTC. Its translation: CASSPPDFDLNIQYF.

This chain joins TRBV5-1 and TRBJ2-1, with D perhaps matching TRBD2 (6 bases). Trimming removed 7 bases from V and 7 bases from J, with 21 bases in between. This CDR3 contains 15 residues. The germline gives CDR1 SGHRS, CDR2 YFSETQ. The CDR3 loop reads CASLSGGIGGNEQFF. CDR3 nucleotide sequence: TGCGCCAGCCTCTCCGGCGGGATCGGGGGAAATGAGCAGTTCTTC.

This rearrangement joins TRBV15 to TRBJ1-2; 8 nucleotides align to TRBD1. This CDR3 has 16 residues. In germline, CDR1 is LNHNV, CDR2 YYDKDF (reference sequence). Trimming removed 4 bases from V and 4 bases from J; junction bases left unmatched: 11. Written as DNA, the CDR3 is TGTGCCACCAGCATCGAGCCCGGGACAGGTACCTATGGCTACACCTTC. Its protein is CATSIEPGTGTYGYTF. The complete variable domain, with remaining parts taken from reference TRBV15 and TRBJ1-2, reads DAMVIQNPRYQVTQFGKPVTLSCSQTLNHNVMYWYQQKSSQAPKLLFHYYDKDFNNEADTPDNFQSRRPNTSFCFLDIRSPGLGDTAMYLCATSIEPGTGTYGYTFGSGTRLTVV.

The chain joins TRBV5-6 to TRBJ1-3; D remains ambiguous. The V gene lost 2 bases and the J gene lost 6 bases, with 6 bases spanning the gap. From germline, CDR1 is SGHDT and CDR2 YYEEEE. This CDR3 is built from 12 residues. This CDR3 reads CASSFNLNTIYF. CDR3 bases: TGTGCCAGCAGCTTTAATCTAAACACCATATATTTT.

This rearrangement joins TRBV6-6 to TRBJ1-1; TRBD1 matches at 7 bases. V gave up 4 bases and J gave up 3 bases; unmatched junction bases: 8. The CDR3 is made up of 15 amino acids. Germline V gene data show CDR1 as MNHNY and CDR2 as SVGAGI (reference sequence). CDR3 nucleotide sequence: TGTGCCAGCAGTTTCCCGACAGGGCGGGACACTGAAGCTTTCTTT. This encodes CASSFPTGRDTEAFF.

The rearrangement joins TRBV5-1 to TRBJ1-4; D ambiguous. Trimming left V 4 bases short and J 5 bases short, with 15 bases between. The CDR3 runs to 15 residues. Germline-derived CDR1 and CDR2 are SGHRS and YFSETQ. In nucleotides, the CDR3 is TGCGCCAGCAGCCCGACGACGGCAGGAAATGAAAAACTGTTTTTT. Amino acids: CASSPTTAGNEKLFF.

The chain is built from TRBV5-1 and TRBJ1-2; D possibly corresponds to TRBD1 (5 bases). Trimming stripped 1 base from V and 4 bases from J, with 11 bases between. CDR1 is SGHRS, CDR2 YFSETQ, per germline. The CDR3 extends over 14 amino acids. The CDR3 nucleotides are TGCGCCAGCAGCTTGATTGCGGGACTCTATGGCTACACCTTC. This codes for CASSLIAGLYGYTF.

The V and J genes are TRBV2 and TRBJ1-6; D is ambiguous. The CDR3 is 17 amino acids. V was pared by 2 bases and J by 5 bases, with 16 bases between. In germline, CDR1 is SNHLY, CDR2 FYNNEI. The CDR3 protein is CASSERSRGGHNSPLHF. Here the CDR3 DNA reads TGTGCCAGCAGTGAACGTAGCCGGGGAGGACATAATTCACCCCTCCACTTT.

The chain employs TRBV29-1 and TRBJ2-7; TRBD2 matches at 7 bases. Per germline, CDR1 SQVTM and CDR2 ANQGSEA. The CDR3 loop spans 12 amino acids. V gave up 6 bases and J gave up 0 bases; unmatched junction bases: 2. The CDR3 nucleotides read TGCAGCGTGGGAGGGACCTCCTACGAGCAGTACTTC. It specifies CSVGGTSYEQYF.

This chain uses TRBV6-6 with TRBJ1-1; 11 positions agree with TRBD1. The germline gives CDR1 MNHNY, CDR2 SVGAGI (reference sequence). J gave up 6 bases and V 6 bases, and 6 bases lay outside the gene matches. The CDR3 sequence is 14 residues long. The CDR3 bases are TGTGCCAGCAGCTGGGACAGGGGGAGGTCTGAAGCTTTCTTT. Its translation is CASSWDRGRSEAFF.

CDR3 nucleotide sequence: TGTGCCAGCAGTTTCGGGTTCCTCACAGATACGCAGTATTTT. Amino acid sequence: CASSFGFLTDTQYF. This rearrangement joins TRBV28 to TRBJ2-3, with D unresolved. Deletions cut 3 bases from V and 2 bases from J, with 9 bases between. CDR1 and CDR2 from the germline V gene are MDHEN and SYDVKM. The CDR3 length is 14 residues.

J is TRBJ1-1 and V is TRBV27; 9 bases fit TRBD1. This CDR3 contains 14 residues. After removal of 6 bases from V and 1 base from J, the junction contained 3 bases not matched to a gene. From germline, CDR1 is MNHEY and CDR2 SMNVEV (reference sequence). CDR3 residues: CASSRQGGNTEAFF. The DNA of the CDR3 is TGTGCCAGCAGCCGACAGGGGGGGAACACTGAAGCTTTCTTT.

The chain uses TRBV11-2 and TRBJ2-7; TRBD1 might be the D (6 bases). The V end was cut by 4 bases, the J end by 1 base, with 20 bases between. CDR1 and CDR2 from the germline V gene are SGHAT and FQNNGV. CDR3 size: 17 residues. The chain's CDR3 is CASSSNPFGGRSYEQYF. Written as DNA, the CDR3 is TGTGCCAGCAGCTCCAACCCGTTTGGGGGCAGATCCTACGAGCAGTACTTC.

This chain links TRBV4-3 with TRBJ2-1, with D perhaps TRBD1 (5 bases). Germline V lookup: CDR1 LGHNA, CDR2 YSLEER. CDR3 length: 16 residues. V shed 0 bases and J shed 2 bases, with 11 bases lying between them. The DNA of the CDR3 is TGCGCCAGCAGCCAAGACGACAGAAGCGCCTACAATGAGCAGTTCTTC. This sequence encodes CASSQDDRSAYNEQFF.

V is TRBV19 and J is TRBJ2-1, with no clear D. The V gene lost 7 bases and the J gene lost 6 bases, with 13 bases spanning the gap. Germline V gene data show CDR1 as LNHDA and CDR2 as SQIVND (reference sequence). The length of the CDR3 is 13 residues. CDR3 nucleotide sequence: TGTGCCAGTACCATAGCCCCCCTCAATGAGCAGTTCTTC. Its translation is CASTIAPLNEQFF.

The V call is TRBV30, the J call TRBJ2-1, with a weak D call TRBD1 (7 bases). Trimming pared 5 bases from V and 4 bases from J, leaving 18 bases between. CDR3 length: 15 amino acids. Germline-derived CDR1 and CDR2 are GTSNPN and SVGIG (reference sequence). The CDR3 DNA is TGTGCCTGGGAAGGGGGCGCGGGAACTTACAATGAGCAGTTCTTC. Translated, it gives CAWEGGAGTYNEQFF.

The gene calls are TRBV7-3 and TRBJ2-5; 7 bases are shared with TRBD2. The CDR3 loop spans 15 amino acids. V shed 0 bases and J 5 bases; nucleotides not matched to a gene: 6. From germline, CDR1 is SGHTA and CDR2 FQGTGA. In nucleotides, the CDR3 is TGTGCCAGCAGCTTAACACCGACTAGCTTTGAGACCCAGTACTTC. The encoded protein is CASSLTPTSFETQYF.

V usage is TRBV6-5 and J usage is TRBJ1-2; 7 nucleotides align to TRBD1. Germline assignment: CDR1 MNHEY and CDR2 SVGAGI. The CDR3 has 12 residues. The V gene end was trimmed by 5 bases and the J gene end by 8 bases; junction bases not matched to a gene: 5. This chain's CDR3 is CASSAGTAGYTF. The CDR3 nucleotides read TGTGCCAGCAGTGCCGGGACAGCCGGCTACACCTTC.

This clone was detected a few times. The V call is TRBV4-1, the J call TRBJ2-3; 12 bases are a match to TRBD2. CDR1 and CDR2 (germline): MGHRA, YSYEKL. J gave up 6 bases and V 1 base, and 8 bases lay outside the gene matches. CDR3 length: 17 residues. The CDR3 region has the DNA TGCGCCAGCAGCCAAGTTCGACTAGCGGGAGATAAGGATACGCAGTATTTT. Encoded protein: CASSQVRLAGDKDTQYF.

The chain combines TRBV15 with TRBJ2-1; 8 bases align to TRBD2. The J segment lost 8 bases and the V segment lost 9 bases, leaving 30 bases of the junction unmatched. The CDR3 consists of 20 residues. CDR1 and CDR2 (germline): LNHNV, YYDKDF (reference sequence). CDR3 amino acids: CATSGASGRAEIVRGYEQFF. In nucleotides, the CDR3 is TGTGCCACTAGCGGGGCGTCCGGGAGGGCCGAAATCGTCAGGGGCTATGAGCAGTTCTTC.